A single sample gave rise to the 4 T cell receptor beta chains below, sequenced in a study of blood T cell repertoires in COVID-19. Data came from immunoSEQ multiplex PCR; TCRdb stores just in-frame clones and leaves some out. The sample yields more than 95,000 clones, over 75% seen once. The sequencing sample was made of peripheral blood. The receptor source for this set is a woman of 80 years or more with acute or convalescent COVID-19.

The chain has TRBV19 and TRBJ2-5; 8 bases match TRBD1. Germline CDR1 and CDR2: LNHDA and SQIVND (reference sequence). J lost 5 bases, V lost 5 bases, and 4 bases had no gene match. This CDR3 is built from 13 residues. CDR3: CASSSGGRETQYF. CDR3 coding DNA: TGTGCCAGTAGTTCAGGGGGCCGGGAGACCCAGTACTTC.

This clone has just a few counts. V usage is TRBV12-3 or TRBV12-4 and J usage is TRBJ1-6; D call uncertain. Trimming took 5 bases from V and 7 from J, leaving 9 bases between them. The CDR3 is 13 amino acids. The CDR3 is CASSKLTNSPLHF. The DNA for the CDR3 is TGTGCCAGCAGTAAGCTGACAAATTCACCCCTCCACTTT.

This rearrangement joins TRBV5-4 to TRBJ2-2, with D possibly TRBD2 on 5 matching bases. CDR3 size: 18 residues. V was trimmed by 0 bases and J by 2 bases, leaving 17 bases between them. Germline CDR1 SGHNT, CDR2 YYREEE (reference sequence). CDR3 nucleotide sequence: TGTGCCAGCAGCTTGGCCCCTTTCGCGAGGGCCAACACCGGGGAGCTGTTTTTT. Protein: CASSLAPFARANTGELFF.

The chain couples TRBV2 to TRBJ1-4; D unresolved. The CDR3 contains 15 residues. V was trimmed by 7 bases and J by 5 bases, leaving 17 bases between them. The V gene's germline CDR1 is SNHLY and CDR2 FYNNEI. CDR3 amino acids: CASTEEAFGNEKLFF. The CDR3 nucleotides read TGTGCCAGCACCGAGGAGGCATTCGGAAATGAAAAACTGTTTTTT. Complete variable domain (other parts from reference TRBV2 and TRBJ1-4): EPEVTQTPSHQVTQMGQEVILRCVPISNHLYFYWYRQILGQKVEFLVSFYNNEISEKSEIFDDQFSVERPDGSNFTLKIRSTKLEDSAMYFCASTEEAFGNEKLFFGSGTQLSVL.